The table lists the clone carrying this TCR beta chain with a few counts. Its target is not known. This sample is drawn from a study of T-cell memory formation after mild COVID-19. Background on the study: For the most part, TCR clusters were specific to one donor.

V was clipped by 4 bases and J by 2 bases; unmatched bases: 2. The germline gives CDR1 MNHEY, CDR2 SVGAGI. The CDR3 spans 15 residues. UMIs and sample barcodes were carried by the TCR alpha and TCR beta cDNA libraries that 5'RACE produced using constant-segment primers. MiXCR, applied by TCRdb to the 5' RACE reads, yields one record per CDR3 protein. The table lists over 120,000 distinct CDR3 sequences, about 19% of them singletons. Study outcomes and limitations: Later expanders leaned CD4+, whereas clones that contracted between day 15 and 85 were balanced CD4/CD8. SARS-CoV-2 specificity of second-wave clones peaking day 37 was unconfirmed.

Sequenced sample: PBMCs or a T cell subset sorted from them (not recorded which). This clonotype was obtained from an adult woman who had mild COVID-19 (a few samples of this study predate the infection). Cell type and time point are not known. J is TRBJ2-6 and V is TRBV6-5, with 7 bases that match TRBD1. The CDR3 loop is CASSFQGAGANVLTF. CDR3 bases: TGTGCCAGCAGTTTCCAGGGGGCTGGGGCCAACGTCCTGACTTTC.